Described below is a single TCR beta chain sequence and its context. Antigen: not known. The data were taken from a study of shared clonotypes between healthy human individuals. Per germline, CDR1 SGHDN and CDR2 FVKESK. This CDR3 contains 18 residues. The V and J ends lost 1 base and 4 bases, in that order; junction bases with no gene match: 11. Study-level points and caveats: Clonotype sharing among donors, it was expected, would be affected by sequencing depth.

Repertoires were generated with immunoSEQ multiplex PCR, while TCRdb's copy carries only in-frame clones and drops some. The sample records approximately 1,500,000 clones, 95% to 99% being singletons. The sample taken for sequencing was naive CD4+ T cells sorted from blood. As for subset: CD45RA+ positively selected. The chain combines TRBV14 with TRBJ2-5, with 11 bases lining up with TRBD2. The source is a man between 25 and 39 years old in good health. The CDR3 reads CASSQVKQSGLAVETQYF. The CDR3 nucleotides are TGTGCCAGCAGCCAAGTTAAACAATCGGGACTAGCGGTAGAGACCCAGTACTTC.